A selection of T cell receptor beta chains follows, all from one sample in a study of control samples from healthy donors and cancer patients. Repertoires were generated with immunoSEQ multiplex PCR, while TCRdb's copy carries only in-frame clones and drops some. The sample holds around 72,000 clones; approximately 80% are singletons and the top ten take roughly 16%. The sample consisted of blood. The receptors were sampled from a man aged 45 to 65 in good health. The CDR3 runs from the conserved cysteine through the conserved F or W. The D gene is left open where the match is weak. A row's size may be missing; if present it is once, few, many or a size class.

CDR3aa,CDR3nt,v_gene,j_gene,abundance,d_gene
CASSLGGGSTDTQYF,TGCGCCAGCAGCTTGGGTGGCGGGAGCACAGATACGCAGTATTTT,TRBV5-1,TRBJ2-3,.,.
CATSDRRAFNEQFF,TGTGCCACCAGTGATCGGCGAGCTTTCAATGAGCAGTTCTTC,TRBV24-1,TRBJ2-1,.,.
CASSPQYPGQPWTDTQYF,TGTGCCAGTAGCCCTCAATACCCGGGACAGCCTTGGACAGATACGCAGTATTTT,TRBV19,TRBJ2-3,.,TRBD1
CASSLGQGSYEQYF,TGTGCCAGCAGTTTGGGACAGGGCTCCTACGAGCAGTACTTC,TRBV28,TRBJ2-7,.,TRBD1
CASTSPGDTEAFF,TGTGCCAGCACTTCCCCCGGGGACACTGAAGCTTTCTTT,TRBV25-1,TRBJ1-1,.,.
CASSNMTSGRTGELFF,TGTGCCAGCAGCAATATGACTAGCGGGCGGACCGGGGAGCTGTTTTTT,TRBV5-4,TRBJ2-2,.,TRBD2
CASNLDRATNEKLFF,TGTGCCAGCAACCTCGACAGGGCAACTAATGAAAAACTGTTTTTT,TRBV2,TRBJ1-4,.,TRBD1
CASSDETGGNSPLHF,TGTGCCAGCAGTGATGAGACAGGGGGCAATTCACCCCTCCACTTT,TRBV6-1,TRBJ1-6,medium-sized,TRBD1
CSVTTAGGDTQYF,TGCAGCGTTACGACAGCGGGAGGGGATACGCAGTATTTT,TRBV29-1,TRBJ2-3,.,TRBD2
CASSLGSGRALGEQYF,TGTGCCAGCAGTTTGGGAAGCGGGAGGGCCCTCGGGGAGCAGTACTTC,TRBV27,TRBJ2-7,.,TRBD2
CASSFSLAGGDTQYF,TGTGCCAGCAGCTTTTCCCTAGCGGGAGGAGATACGCAGTATTTT,TRBV13,TRBJ2-3,few,TRBD2
CASSAGGGQETQYF,TGCGCCAGCAGTGCCGGCGGGGGACAAGAGACCCAGTACTTC,TRBV10-2,TRBJ2-5,.,TRBD2
CASSPLEGGYEQYF,TGTGCCAGCTCACCACTGGAGGGGGGGTACGAGCAGTACTTC,TRBV18,TRBJ2-7,.,.
CASSVARGDNEQFF,TGTGCCAGCAGCGTAGCACGCGGGGACAATGAGCAGTTCTTC,TRBV9,TRBJ2-1,.,.
CASRIGVTNEKLFF,TGTGCCAGCAGAATAGGGGTAACTAATGAAAAACTGTTTTTT,TRBV27,TRBJ1-4,.,.
CASSWRTGELFF,TGTGCCAGCAGCTGGCGGACCGGGGAGCTGTTTTTT,TRBV7-2,TRBJ2-2,.,.
CASSRDGNYEQYF,TGTGCCAGCAGTAGGGACGGGAACTACGAGCAGTACTTC,TRBV2,TRBJ2-7,.,.
CASSDSNQPQHF,TGTGCCAGCAGCGACAGCAATCAGCCCCAGCATTTT,TRBV7-2,TRBJ1-5,.,.
CASGLGFGVSEQYF,TGTGCCAGCGGTCTGGGTTTTGGCGTCTCCGAGCAGTACTTC,TRBV3-1/TRBV3-2,TRBJ2-7,.,.
CASSRGSGRSGSTDTQYF,TGTGCCAGCAGCCGGGGGAGCGGGAGGAGCGGTAGCACAGATACGCAGTATTTT,TRBV14,TRBJ2-3,.,TRBD2
CASRVGTVSYEQYF,TGCGCCAGCAGGGTAGGGACGGTCTCCTACGAGCAGTACTTC,TRBV10-2,TRBJ2-7,.,.
CASSFTAGGRDGYTF,TGTGCCAGCAGTTTCACCGCGGGGGGGCGGGATGGCTACACCTTC,TRBV6-5,TRBJ1-2,once,.
CASSYLDQGTTEAFF,TGTGCCAGCAGTTACTTGGATCAGGGTACCACTGAAGCTTTCTTT,TRBV6-5,TRBJ1-1,.,.
CASSRLYKGNTIYF,TGTGCCAGCAGCCGGTTGTACAAGGGAAACACCATATATTTT,TRBV5-6,TRBJ1-3,.,.
CASSVSGSTDTQYF,TGTGCCAGCAGCGTTAGCGGGAGCACAGATACGCAGTATTTT,TRBV9,TRBJ2-3,.,TRBD2
CASSEWDRGLLETQYF,TGCGCCAGCAGTGAGTGGGACAGGGGGCTTTTGGAGACCCAGTACTTC,TRBV10-2,TRBJ2-5,.,TRBD1
CASSVGDRGTYEQYF,TGTGCCAGCAGCGTAGGGGACAGGGGTACCTACGAGCAGTACTTC,TRBV9,TRBJ2-7,few,TRBD1
CASSFDNTNYGYTF,TGTGCCAGCAGCTTCGACAACACTAACTATGGCTACACCTTC,TRBV6-2/TRBV6-3,TRBJ1-2,.,.
CASSPSTGSYNEQFF,TGCGCCAGCAGCCCGTCGACTGGCTCCTACAATGAGCAGTTCTTC,TRBV5-1,TRBJ2-1,.,.
CASSFRSSGSTLPRYEQYF,TGCGCCAGCAGCTTCCGATCTAGCGGATCCACCCTCCCTCGCTACGAGCAGTACTTC,TRBV5-1,TRBJ2-7,.,TRBD2
CASSHLLLVAAQRGTGELFF,TGTGCCAGCAGCCACCTTCTGCTGGTAGCGGCTCAAAGGGGCACCGGGGAGCTGTTTTTT,TRBV3-1/TRBV3-2,TRBJ2-2,.,.
CATSDVRARTPDTQYF,TGTGCCACCAGTGATGTGCGGGCGCGGACCCCAGATACGCAGTATTTT,TRBV24-1,TRBJ2-3,once,.